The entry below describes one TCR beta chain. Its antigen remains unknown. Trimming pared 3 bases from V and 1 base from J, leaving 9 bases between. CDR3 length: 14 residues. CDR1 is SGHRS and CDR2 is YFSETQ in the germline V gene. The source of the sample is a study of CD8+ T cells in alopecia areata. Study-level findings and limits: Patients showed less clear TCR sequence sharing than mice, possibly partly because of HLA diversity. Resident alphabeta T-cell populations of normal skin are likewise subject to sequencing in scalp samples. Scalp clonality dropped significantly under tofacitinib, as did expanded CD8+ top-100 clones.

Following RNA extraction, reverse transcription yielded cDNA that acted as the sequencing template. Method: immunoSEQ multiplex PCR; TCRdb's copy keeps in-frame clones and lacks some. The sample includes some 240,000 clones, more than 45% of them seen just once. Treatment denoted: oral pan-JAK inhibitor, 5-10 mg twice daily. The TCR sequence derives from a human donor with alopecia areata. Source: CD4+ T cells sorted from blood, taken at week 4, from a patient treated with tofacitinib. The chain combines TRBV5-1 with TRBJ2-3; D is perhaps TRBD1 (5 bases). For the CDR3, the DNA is TGCGCCAGCAGCTCGGCGACAGGCACAGATACGCAGTATTTT. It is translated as CASSSATGTDTQYF. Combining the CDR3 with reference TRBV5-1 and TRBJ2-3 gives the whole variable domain KAGVTQTPRYLIKTRGQQVTLSCSPISGHRSVSWYQQTPGQGLQFLFEYFSETQRNKGNFPGRFSGRQFSNSRSEMNVSTLELGDSALYLCASSSATGTDTQYFGPGTRLTVL.